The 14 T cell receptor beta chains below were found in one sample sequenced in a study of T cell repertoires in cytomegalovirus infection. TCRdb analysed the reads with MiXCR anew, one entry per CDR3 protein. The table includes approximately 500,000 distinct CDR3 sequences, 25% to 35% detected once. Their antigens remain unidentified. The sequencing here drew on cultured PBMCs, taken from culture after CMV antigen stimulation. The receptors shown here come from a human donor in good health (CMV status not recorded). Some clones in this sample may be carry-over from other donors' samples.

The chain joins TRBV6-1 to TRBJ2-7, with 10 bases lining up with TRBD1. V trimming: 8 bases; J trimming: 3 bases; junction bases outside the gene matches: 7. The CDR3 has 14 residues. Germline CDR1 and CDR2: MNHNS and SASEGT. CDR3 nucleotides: TGTGCCAGCCGTAAGGGGACAGGGGTCTACGAGCAGTACGTC. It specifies CASRKGTGVYEQYV.

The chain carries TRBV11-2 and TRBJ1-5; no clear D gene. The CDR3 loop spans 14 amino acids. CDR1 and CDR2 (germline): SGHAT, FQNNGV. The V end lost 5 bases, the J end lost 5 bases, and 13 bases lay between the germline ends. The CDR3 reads CASSPTYSHQPQHF. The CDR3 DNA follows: TGTGCCAGCAGCCCGACTTATTCTCATCAGCCCCAGCATTTT.

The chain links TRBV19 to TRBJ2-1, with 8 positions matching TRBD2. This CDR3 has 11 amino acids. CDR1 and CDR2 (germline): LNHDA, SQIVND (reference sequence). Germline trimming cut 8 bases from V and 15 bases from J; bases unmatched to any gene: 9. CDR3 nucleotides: TGTGCCAGTTGGACCGGGACTAGGGGGTTCTTC. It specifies CASWTGTRGFF.

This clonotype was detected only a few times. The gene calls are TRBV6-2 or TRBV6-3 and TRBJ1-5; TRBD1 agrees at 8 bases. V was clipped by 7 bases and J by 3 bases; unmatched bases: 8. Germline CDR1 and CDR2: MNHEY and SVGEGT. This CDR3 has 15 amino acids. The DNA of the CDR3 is TGTGCCAGCAATTTACAGGGGGTCTCCAATCAGCCCCAGCATTTT. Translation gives CASNLQGVSNQPQHF.

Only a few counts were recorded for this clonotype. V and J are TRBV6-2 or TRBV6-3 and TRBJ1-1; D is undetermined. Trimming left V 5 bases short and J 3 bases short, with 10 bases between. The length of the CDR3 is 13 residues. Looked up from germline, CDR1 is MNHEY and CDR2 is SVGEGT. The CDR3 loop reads CASSPDPYTEAFF. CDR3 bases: TGTGCCAGCAGTCCTGACCCTTACACTGAAGCTTTCTTT.

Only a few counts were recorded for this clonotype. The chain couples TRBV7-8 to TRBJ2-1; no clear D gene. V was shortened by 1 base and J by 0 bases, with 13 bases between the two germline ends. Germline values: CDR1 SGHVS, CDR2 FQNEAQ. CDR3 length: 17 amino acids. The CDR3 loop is CASSLGWRTSSYNEQFF. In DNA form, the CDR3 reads TGTGCCAGCAGCTTAGGATGGCGGACCAGCTCCTACAATGAGCAGTTCTTC.

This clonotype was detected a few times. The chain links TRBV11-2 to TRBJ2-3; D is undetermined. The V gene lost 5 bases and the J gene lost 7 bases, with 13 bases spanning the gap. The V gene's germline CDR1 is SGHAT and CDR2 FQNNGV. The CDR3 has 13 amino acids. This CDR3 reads CASSPLGSYTQYF. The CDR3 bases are TGTGCCAGCAGCCCTCTAGGGTCGTATACGCAGTATTTT.

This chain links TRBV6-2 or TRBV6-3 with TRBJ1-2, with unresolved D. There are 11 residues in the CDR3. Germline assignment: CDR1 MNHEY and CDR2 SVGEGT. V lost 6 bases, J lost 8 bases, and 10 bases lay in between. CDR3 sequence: CASRGGRGYTF. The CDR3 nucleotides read TGTGCCAGCAGGGGAGGGCGAGGCTACACCTTC.

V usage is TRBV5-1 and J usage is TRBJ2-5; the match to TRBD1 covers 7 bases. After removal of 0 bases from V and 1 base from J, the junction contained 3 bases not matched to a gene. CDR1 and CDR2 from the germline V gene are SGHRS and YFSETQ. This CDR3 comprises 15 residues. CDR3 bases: TGCGCCAGCAGCTTGGCCCGGACAGGCCAAGAGACCCAGTACTTC. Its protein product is CASSLARTGQETQYF.

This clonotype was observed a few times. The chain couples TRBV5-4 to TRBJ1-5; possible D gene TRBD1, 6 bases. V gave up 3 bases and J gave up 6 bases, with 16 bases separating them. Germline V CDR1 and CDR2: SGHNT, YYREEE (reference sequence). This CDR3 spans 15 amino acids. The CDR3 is CASSWGGRASQPQHF. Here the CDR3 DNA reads TGTGCCAGCAGCTGGGGGGGCAGGGCAAGTCAGCCCCAGCATTTT.

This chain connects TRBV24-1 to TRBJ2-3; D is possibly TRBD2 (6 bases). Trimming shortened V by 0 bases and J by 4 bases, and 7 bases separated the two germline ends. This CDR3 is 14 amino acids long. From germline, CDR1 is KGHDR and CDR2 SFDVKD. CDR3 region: CATSDLQRADTQYF. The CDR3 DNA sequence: TGTGCCACCAGTGATTTGCAGCGGGCAGATACGCAGTATTTT.

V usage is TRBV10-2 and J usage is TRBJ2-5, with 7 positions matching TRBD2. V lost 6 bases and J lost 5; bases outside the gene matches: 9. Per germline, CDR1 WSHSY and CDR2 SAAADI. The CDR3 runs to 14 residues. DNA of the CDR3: TGCGCCAGCAGCGAACCTAGCGGTGGGGAGACCCAGTACTTC. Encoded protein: CASSEPSGGETQYF.

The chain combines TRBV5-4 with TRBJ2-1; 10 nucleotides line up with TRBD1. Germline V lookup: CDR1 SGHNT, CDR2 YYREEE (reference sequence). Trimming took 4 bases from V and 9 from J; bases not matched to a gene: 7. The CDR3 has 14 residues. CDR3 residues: CASSKRQGAFEQFF. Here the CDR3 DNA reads TGTGCCAGCAGCAAAAGACAGGGGGCTTTTGAGCAGTTCTTC. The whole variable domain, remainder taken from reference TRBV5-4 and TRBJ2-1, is ETGVTQSPTHLIKTRGQQVTLRCSSQSGHNTVSWYQQALGQGPQFIFQYYREEENGRGNFPPRFSGLQFPNYSSELNVNALELDDSALYLCASSKRQGAFEQFFGPGTRLTVL.

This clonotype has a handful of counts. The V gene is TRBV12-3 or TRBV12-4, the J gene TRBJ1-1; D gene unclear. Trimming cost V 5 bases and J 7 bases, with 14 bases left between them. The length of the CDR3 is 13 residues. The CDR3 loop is CASSPAEQSEAFF. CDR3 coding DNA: TGTGCCAGCAGTCCCGCAGAACAGAGTGAAGCTTTCTTT.